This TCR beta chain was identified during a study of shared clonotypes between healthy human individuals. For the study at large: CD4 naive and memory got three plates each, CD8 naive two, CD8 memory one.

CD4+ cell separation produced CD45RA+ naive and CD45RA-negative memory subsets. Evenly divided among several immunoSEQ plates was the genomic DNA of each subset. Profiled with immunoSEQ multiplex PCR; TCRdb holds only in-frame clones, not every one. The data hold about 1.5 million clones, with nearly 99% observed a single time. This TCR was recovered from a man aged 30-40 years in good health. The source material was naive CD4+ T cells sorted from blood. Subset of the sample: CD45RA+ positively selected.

This chain's CDR3 is CASRLGQVGNYGYTF. The CDR3 bases are TGTGCCAGTAGACTGGGACAGGTTGGAAACTATGGCTACACCTTC. The chain uses TRBV19 and TRBJ1-2, with 8 bases matching TRBD1. Germline trimming cut 6 bases from V and 2 bases from J; bases unmatched to any gene: 8. There are 15 residues in the CDR3. Looked up from germline, CDR1 is LNHDA and CDR2 is SQIVND (reference sequence).